The 3 T cell receptor beta chains given below trace back to one sample, sequenced in a study of blood T cell repertoires in COVID-19. The assay was immunoSEQ multiplex PCR, and TCRdb's table has in-frame clones only and misses some. The data contain some 400,000 clones, 70% to 90% of them seen just once; the ten biggest clones take up approximately 1.3%. Sequencing was carried out using PBMCs or T cells enriched from blood (not recorded which). These receptors originate from a man aged 25 to 40 who had recovered from COVID-19.

This chain joins TRBV7-8 and TRBJ1-2; maybe TRBD1 (6 bases). The length of the CDR3 is 13 residues. The germline V and J ends were trimmed by 5 bases and 2 bases, with 9 bases remaining between them. Looked up from germline, CDR1 is SGHVS and CDR2 is FQNEAQ. CDR3 loop: CASSEDRNYGYTF. CDR3 in DNA: TGTGCCAGCAGCGAAGACAGGAACTATGGCTACACCTTC.

V usage is TRBV10-3 and J usage is TRBJ1-4, with TRBD1 identical over 10 bases. This CDR3 contains 15 residues. Losses at the gene ends were 0 bases for V and 8 bases for J; bases not matched to a gene: 3. Germline loops: CDR1 ENHRY, CDR2 SYGVKD. DNA of the CDR3: TGTGCCATCAGTGAGTCGACAGGGGGCAGGGAAAAACTGTTTTTT. The encoded protein is CAISESTGGREKLFF.

The chain joins TRBV18 to TRBJ2-2; 10 bases align to TRBD1. The CDR3 length is 17 residues. V gave up 3 bases and J gave up 4 bases; unmatched junction bases: 8. The germline V gene encodes CDR1 KGHSH and CDR2 LQKENI. DNA for the CDR3: TGTGCCAGCTCACCCGCGACAGGGGGCGCGGGCACCGGGGAGCTGTTTTTT. Translation gives CASSPATGGAGTGELFF.